Given below is one TCR beta chain in context. Its antigen is unknown. The sample comes from a study of T cell clones after liver transplantation. Study summary: TCRbeta sequencing after a pre-transplant mixed lymphocyte reaction identified graft-donor-reactive clones, later tracked in post-transplant blood. Study-wide points: The donor-reactive repertoire was only partly measurable in a couple of subjects, lacking donor cells.

Here immunoSEQ multiplex PCR was the method, and the copy in TCRdb shows in-frame clones only, minus some. The sample consists of roughly 120,000 clones, 90% of them appearing once. V lost 0 bases and J lost 5; bases outside the gene matches: 7. Germline CDR1 is LNHNV and CDR2 is YYDKDF (reference sequence). This CDR3 comprises 16 residues. This TCR came from a human patient who received a liver transplant. Some T cells may originate from the graft donor. This sequence joins TRBV15 and TRBJ2-7; 10 nucleotides align to TRBD2. Sequenced here: CD4+ T cells from blood, sampled 12 months after liver transplant. The CDR3 nucleotides are TGTGCCACCAGCAGAGATAGCCTAGCGGGAGCCAACGAGCAGTACTTC. Translating it yields CATSRDSLAGANEQYF.